This T cell receptor (beta chain) was retrieved from a study of blood T cell repertoires in COVID-19. Participant-given clinical history determined each cohort assignment. In Cohort 3, a recovered donor had either two negative PCRs, clearance, or symptom resolution. Per the study methods: Nucleated cell number was recorded as an estimate derived from reference gene primer amplification. TCRdb's table, derived via immunoSEQ multiplex PCR, lists solely in-frame clones and lacks some. V and J calls and clone size are those listed in that table; D and trimming were worked out from the DNA. Of around 500,000 clones listed, around 85% are singletons. Germline V gene data show CDR1 as MGHDK and CDR2 as SYGVNS. The CDR3 has 14 residues. V lost 3 bases and J lost 7, with 13 bases in between.

V gene TRBV25-1 combines with J gene TRBJ2-1, with D perhaps matching TRBD2 (6 bases). The receptor was isolated from a woman aged 60-75 years who had recovered from COVID-19. Input material: PBMCs or T cells enriched from blood (not recorded which). The DNA for the CDR3 is TGTGCCAGCAGTGACCGGGGGAATTTGAATGAGCAGTTCTTC. Its protein product is CASSDRGNLNEQFF.